This TCR beta chain was captured in a study of tumor-infiltrating lymphocytes in primary liver carcinoma. Background on the study: Surgery removed the patients' primary liver carcinoma.

TCR beta cDNA was reverse-transcribed from 500 to 550 ng of total RNA. The reaction used a constant-region primer and ProtoScript II reverse transcriptase. Investigators got TCR beta libraries out of three nested multiplex PCR rounds, done with slightly modified ARM-PCR. The study ran its first two PCR rounds for 9 to 10 cycles each, using TRBV1-TRBV30 forward primers and a C-beta reverse primer. TCRdb called the multiplex PCR reads again in MiXCR, with one record for every CDR3 protein. In the table there are 330,000 or so distinct CDR3 sequences, 65% of which are singletons. The CDR3 extends over 17 amino acids. In germline, CDR1 is SGHAT, CDR2 FQNNGV. Blood RNA came from unsorted whole blood; germline DNA was also extracted. On this clonotype itself: Germline and junction disagree at one end, which may indicate a read error.

The sample was peripheral blood. This receptor was taken from a man aged 40-55 years with primary liver carcinoma and hepatitis B virus infection. The chain is built from TRBV11-2 and TRBJ2-2; D is perhaps TRBD1 or TRBD2 (7 bases each). CDR3 protein: CACSALTGRVNTGELFF. The CDR3 DNA sequence: TGCGCCTGCAGCGCCCTGACAGGGAGGGTGAACACCGGGGAGCTGTTTTTT.